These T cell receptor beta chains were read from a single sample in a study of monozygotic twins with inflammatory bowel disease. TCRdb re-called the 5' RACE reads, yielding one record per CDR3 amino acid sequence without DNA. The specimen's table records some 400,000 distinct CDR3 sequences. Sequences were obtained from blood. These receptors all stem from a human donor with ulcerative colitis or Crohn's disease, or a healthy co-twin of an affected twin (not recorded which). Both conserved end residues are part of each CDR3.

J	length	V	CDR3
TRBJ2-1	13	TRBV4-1	CASSQARFEEQFF
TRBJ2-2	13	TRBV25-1	CASSEQATGELFF
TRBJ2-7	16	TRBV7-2	CASSLGGTVGPYEQYF
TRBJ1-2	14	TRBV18	CASSPNRENYGYTF
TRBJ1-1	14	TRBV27	CASSLRTGYTEAFF
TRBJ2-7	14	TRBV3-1	CASSQSERRYEQYF
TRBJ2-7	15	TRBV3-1	CASSYPGTETYEQYF
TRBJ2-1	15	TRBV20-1	CSASSRTSGLPEQFF
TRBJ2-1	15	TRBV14	CASSPPGLAYNEQFF
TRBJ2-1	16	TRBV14	CASSGTSFPSYNEQFF
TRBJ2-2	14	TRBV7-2	CASSSGTVVRELFF
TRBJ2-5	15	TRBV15	CATSRAWTGEETQYF
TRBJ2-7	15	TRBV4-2	CASSQEGQGRYEQYF